This T cell receptor beta chain was sequenced during a study of long-term antiretroviral therapy in people with HIV. This clone was seen once. Cryopreserved PBMC, at about 0.85-10 million per sample, were present before DNA extraction. V lost 6 bases, J lost 6 bases, and 13 bases lay in between. The CDR3 has 13 amino acids. Per germline, CDR1 MRHNA and CDR2 SNTAGT. immunoSEQ v3.0 was run at survey level. Using immunoSEQ multiplex PCR, the repertoire was profiled, and TCRdb retains in-frame clones only, with some absent. Among about 17,000 clones listed, roughly 78% were seen once. The chain combines TRBV6-4 with TRBJ2-3; D remains unclear. The receptor comes from a man under 40 with HIV. The sequenced sample was unsorted PBMCs, obtained at the start of antiretroviral therapy. CDR3 sequence (DNA): TGTGCCAGCAGACCGGATGGAAGGGATACGCAGTATTTT. It encodes CASRPDGRDTQYF.